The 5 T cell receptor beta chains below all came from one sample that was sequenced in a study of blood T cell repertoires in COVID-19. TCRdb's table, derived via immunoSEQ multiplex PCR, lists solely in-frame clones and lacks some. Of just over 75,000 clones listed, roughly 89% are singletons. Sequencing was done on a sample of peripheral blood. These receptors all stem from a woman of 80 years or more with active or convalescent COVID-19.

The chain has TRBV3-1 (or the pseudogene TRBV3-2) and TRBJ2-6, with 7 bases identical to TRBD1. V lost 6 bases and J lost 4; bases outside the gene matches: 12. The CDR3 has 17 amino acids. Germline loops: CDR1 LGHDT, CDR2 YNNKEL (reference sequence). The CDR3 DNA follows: TGTGCCAGCAGTCGTCGGACAGGCGCTCTCGGGGCCAACGTCCTGACTTTC. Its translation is CASSRRTGALGANVLTF.

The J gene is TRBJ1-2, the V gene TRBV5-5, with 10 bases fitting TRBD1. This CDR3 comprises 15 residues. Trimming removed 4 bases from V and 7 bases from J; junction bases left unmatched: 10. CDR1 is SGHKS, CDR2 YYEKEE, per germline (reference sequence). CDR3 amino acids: CASSLQDRGRSGYTF. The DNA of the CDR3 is TGTGCCAGCAGCCTTCAAGACAGGGGGCGGAGTGGCTACACCTTC.

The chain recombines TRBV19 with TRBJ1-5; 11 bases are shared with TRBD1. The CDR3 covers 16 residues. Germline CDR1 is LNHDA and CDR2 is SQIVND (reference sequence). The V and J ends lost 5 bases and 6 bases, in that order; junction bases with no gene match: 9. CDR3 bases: TGTGCCAGTAGTGACATCAGGACAGGGGGCGGTCAGCCCCAGCATTTT. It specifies CASSDIRTGGGQPQHF.

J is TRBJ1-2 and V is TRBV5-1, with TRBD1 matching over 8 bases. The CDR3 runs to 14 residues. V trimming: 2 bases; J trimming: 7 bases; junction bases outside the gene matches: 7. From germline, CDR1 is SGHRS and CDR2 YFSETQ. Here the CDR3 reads CASSFPQGAGGYTF. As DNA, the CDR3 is TGCGCCAGCAGCTTCCCCCAGGGGGCGGGTGGCTACACCTTC.

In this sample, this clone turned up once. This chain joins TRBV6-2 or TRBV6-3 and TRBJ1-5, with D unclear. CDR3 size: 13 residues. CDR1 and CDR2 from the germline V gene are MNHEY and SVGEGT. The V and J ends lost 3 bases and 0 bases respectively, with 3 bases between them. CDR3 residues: CASSYNSNQPQHF. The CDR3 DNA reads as TGTGCCAGCAGTTATAATAGCAATCAGCCCCAGCATTTT.